This T cell receptor beta chain came from a study of regulatory T cells in long-lasting Graves disease. The time point is: persistent/refractory GD, antithyroid drugs over 5 years with positive TRAb. RNA isolated from PBMCs was used to make the TCR library. It was an endocrinology department in Xi'an, China, that provided the patients. This clonotype appeared a few times. Relying on iRepertoire HTBI primers and Arm-PCR of CDR3 regions, the team built TCR beta libraries. From the multiplex PCR reads, TCRdb called clonotypes with MiXCR, one entry per CDR3 protein. The sample holds 360,000 or so distinct CDR3 sequences, 20% to 25% seen once. The receptor was derived from a woman aged 40 to 49 with Graves disease. Source: peripheral blood mononuclear cells (PBMCs), taken when the disease was refractory, from a patient treated with antithyroid drugs.

CDR3 DNA sequence: TGTGCCAGCAGTTTTATCTCTAGCGGGACCCGCACCGGGGAGCTGTTTTTT. Translating gives CASSFISSGTRTGELFF. V usage is TRBV27 and J usage is TRBJ2-2; TRBD2 matches at 9 bases. Germline V gene data show CDR1 as MNHEY and CDR2 as SMNVEV (reference sequence). J lost 4 bases, V lost 3 bases, and 9 bases had no gene match. This CDR3 contains 17 residues.